This T cell receptor beta chain originates from a study of T-cell memory formation after mild COVID-19. Study background: Most TCR clusters belonged to a single donor. Overall study results and limits: The study detected some responding clones in pre-infection memory, suggesting cross-reactive memory joined. Day 15 to 85 contracting clones showed balanced CD4/CD8; day 15 to 37 expanders favored CD4+.

CDR3 size: 14 residues. V shed 0 bases and J shed 9 bases, with 9 bases lying between them. CDR1 and CDR2 (germline): LGHNA, YNFKEQ. 5'RACE with constant-segment primers built TCRalpha and TCRbeta cDNA libraries with UMIs. TCRdb independently ran MiXCR on the 5' RACE reads; one entry per CDR3 protein. Of over 300,000 distinct CDR3 sequences in the sample, roughly 20% were seen once. This clonotype was counted a few times. Its specificity is not known. The chain employs TRBV4-2 and TRBJ1-6; D unclear. The sequencing sample was made of PBMCs or a T cell subset sorted from them (not recorded which). This clonotype was obtained from a man between 18 and 35 years old who had mild COVID-19 (a few samples of this study predate the infection). Cell type and time point are not known. The CDR3 DNA follows: TGTGCCAGCAGCCAAGACGAGTTGGGTTCACCCCTCCACTTT. It codes for CASSQDELGSPLHF.